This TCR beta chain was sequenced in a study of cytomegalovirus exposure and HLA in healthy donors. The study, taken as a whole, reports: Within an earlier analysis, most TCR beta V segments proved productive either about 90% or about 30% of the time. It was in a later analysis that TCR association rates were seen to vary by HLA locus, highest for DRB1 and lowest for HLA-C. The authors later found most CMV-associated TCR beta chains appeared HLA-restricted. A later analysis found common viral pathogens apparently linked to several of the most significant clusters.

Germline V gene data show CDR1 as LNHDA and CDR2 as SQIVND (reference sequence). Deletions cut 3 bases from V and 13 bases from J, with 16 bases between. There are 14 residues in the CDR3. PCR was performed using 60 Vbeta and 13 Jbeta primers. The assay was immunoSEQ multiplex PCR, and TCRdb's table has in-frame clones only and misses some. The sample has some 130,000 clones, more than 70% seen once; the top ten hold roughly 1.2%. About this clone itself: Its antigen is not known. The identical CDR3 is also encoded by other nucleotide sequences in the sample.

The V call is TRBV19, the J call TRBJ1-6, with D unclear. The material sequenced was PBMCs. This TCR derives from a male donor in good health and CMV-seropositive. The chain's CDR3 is CASSIVNSGGPLHF. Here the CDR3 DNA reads TGTGCCAGTAGTATCGTTAACTCAGGTGGGCCCCTCCACTTT. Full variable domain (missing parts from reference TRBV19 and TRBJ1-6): DGGITQSPKYLFRKEGQNVTLSCEQNLNHDAMYWYRQDPGQGLRLIYYSQIVNDFQKGDIAEGYSVSREKKESFPLTVTSAQKNPTAFYLCASSIVNSGGPLHFGNGTRLTVT.